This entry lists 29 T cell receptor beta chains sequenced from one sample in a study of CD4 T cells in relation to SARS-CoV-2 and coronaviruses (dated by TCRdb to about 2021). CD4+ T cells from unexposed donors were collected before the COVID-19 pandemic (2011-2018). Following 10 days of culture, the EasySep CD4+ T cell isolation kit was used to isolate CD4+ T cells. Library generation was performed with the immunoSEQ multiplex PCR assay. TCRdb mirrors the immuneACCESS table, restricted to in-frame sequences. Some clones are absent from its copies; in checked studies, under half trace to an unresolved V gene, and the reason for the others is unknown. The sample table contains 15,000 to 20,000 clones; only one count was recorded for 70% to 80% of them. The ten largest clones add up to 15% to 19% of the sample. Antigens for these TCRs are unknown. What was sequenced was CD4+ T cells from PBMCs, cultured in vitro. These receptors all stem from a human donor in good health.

Written as DNA, the CDR3 is TGTGCCAGCAACCGAGGGACAGGCAATTCACCCCTCCACTTT. It encodes CASNRGTGNSPLHF. The chain uses TRBV3-1 (or the pseudogene TRBV3-2) and TRBJ1-6; 8 bases map to TRBD1. The CDR3 sequence is 14 residues long. Germline CDR1 is LGHDT and CDR2 is YNNKEL (reference sequence). The ends lost 7 bases at V and 7 bases at J; junction bases unmatched: 6.

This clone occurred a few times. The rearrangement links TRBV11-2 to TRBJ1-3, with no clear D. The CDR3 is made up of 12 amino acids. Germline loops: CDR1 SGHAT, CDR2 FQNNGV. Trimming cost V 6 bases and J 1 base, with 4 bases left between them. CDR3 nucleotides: TGTGCCAGCAGGAGATCTGGAAACACCATATATTTT. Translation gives CASRRSGNTIYF.

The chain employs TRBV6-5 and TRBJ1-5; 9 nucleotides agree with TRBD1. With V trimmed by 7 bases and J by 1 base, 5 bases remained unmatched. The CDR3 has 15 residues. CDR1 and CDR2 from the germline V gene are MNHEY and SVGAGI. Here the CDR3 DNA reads TGTGCCAGCAATCCGGACAGGGGAAGCAATCAGCCCCAGCATTTT. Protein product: CASNPDRGSNQPQHF.

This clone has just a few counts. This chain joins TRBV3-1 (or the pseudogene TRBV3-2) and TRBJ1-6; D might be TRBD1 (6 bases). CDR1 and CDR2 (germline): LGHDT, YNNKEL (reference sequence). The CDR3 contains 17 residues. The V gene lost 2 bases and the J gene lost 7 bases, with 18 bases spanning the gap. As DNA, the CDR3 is TGTGCCAGCAGCCAAATTGGTACGGTGGGGGCCAATTCACCCCTCCACTTT. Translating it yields CASSQIGTVGANSPLHF.

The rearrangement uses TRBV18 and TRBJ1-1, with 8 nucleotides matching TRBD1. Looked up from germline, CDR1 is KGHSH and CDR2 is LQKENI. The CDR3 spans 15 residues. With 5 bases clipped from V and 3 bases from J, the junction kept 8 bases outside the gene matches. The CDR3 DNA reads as TGTGCCAGCTCAGTCCAGGGGGCGGACCACACTGAAGCTTTCTTT. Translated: CASSVQGADHTEAFF.

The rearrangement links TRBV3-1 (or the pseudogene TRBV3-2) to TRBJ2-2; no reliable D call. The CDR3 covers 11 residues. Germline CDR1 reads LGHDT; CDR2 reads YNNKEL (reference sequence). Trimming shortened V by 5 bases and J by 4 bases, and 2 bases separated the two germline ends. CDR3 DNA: TGTGCCAGCAGCTCCACCGGGGAGCTGTTTTTT. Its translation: CASSSTGELFF.

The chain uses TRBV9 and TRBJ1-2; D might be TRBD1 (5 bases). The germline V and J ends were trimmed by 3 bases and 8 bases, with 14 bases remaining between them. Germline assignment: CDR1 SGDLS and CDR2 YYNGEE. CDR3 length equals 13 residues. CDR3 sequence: CASSASLPGGYTF. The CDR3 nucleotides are TGTGCCAGCAGCGCCTCATTGCCAGGGGGCTACACCTTC.

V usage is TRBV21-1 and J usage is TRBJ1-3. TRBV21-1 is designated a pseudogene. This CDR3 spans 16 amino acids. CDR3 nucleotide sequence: TGTGCCAGCAGCAAAGTGGGGGGGGTCTCTGGAAACACCATATATTTT. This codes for CASSKVGGVSGNTIYF.

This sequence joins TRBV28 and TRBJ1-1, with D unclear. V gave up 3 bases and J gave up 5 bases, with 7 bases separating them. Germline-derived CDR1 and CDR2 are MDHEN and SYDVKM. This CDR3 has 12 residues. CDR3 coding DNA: TGTGCCAGCAGTTTGGAGCGTACTGAAGCTTTCTTT. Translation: CASSLERTEAFF.

This CDR3 is CASGLRENEQFF. The DNA for the CDR3 is TGTGCTAGTGGCCTAAGAGAAAATGAGCAGTTCTTC. This rearrangement joins TRBV12-5 to TRBJ2-1, with no clear D. V was pared by 6 bases and J by 7 bases, with 10 bases between. CDR1 is LGHNT and CDR2 is FRNRAP in the germline V gene. The CDR3 loop spans 12 amino acids. Based on the CDR3 plus reference TRBV12-5 and TRBJ2-1, the full variable domain is DARVTQTPRHKVTEMGQEVTMRCQPILGHNTVFWYRQTMMQGLELLAYFRNRAPLDDSGMPKDRFSAEMPDATLATLKIQPSEPRDSAVYFCASGLRENEQFFGPGTRLTVL.

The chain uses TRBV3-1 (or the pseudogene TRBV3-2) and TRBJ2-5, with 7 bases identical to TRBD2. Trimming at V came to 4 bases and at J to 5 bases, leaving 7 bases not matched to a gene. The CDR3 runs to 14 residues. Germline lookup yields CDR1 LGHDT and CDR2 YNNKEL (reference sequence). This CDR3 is CASSPPAGVETQYF. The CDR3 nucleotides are TGTGCCAGCAGCCCCCCCGCGGGAGTGGAGACCCAGTACTTC.

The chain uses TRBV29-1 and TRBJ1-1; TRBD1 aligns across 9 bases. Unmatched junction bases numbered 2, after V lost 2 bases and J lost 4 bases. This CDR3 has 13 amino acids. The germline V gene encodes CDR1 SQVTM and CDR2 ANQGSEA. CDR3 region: CSVERQGGTEAFF. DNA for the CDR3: TGCAGCGTTGAAAGACAGGGGGGCACTGAAGCTTTCTTT.

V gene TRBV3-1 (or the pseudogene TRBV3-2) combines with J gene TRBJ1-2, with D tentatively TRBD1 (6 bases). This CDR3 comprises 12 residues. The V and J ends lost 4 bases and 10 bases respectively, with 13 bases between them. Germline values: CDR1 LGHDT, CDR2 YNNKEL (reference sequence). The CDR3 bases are TGTGCCAGCAGCCCTAGTACAGGGCTCTACACCTTC. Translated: CASSPSTGLYTF.

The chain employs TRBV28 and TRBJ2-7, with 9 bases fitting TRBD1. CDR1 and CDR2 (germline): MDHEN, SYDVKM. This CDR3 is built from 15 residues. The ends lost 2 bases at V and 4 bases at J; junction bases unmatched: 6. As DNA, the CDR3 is TGTGCCAGCAGTTTACCTGGGACAGGGAATTACGAGCAGTACTTC. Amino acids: CASSLPGTGNYEQYF.

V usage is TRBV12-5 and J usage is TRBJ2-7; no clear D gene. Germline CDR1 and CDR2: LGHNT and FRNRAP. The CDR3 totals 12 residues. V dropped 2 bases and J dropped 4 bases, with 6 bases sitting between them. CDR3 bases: TGTGCTAGTGGTTTGTACCTATACGAGCAGTACTTC. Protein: CASGLYLYEQYF.

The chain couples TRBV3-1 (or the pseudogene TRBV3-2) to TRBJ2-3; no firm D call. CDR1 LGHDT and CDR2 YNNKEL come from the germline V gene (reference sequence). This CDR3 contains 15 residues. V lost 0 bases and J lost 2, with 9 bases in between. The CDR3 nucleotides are TGTGCCAGCAGCCAAGATGGCAGGACCACAGATACGCAGTATTTT. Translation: CASSQDGRTTDTQYF.

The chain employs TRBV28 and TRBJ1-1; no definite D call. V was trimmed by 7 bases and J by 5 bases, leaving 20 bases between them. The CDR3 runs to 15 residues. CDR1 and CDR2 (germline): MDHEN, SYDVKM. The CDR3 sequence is CASTREVRMGTEAFF. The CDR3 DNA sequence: TGTGCCAGCACCCGGGAAGTTCGAATGGGGACTGAAGCTTTCTTT.

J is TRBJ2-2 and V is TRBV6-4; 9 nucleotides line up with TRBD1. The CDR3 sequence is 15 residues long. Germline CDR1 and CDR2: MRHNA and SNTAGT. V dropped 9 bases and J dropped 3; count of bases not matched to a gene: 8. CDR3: CASTPGQGDTGELFF. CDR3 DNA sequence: TGTGCCAGTACACCGGGACAGGGAGACACCGGGGAGCTGTTTTTT.

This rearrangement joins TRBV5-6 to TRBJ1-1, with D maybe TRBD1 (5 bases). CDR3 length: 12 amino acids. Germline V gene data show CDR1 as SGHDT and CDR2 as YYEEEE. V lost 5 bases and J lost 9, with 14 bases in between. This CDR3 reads CASSRIGGQAFF. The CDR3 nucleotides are TGTGCCAGCAGTCGGATCGGGGGACAAGCTTTCTTT.

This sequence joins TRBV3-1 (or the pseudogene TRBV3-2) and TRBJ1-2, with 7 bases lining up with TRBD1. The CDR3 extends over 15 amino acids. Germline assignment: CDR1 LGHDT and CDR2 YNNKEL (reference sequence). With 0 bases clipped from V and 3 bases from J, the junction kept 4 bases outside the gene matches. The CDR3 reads CASSQEYRGDYGYTF. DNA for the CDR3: TGTGCCAGCAGCCAAGAGTACAGGGGTGACTATGGCTACACCTTC.

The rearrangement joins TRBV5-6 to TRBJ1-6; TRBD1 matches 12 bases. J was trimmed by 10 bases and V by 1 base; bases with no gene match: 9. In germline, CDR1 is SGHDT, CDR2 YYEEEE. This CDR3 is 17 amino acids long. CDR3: CASSLKPGQGAKSPLHF. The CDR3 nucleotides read TGTGCCAGCAGCTTGAAACCGGGACAGGGGGCTAAGTCACCCCTCCACTTT.

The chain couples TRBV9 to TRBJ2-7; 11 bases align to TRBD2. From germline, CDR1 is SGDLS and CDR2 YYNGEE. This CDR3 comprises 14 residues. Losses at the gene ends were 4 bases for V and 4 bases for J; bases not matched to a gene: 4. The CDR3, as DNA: TGTGCCAGCAGCCTCACTAGCGGGAGTTACGAGCAGTACTTC. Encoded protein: CASSLTSGSYEQYF.

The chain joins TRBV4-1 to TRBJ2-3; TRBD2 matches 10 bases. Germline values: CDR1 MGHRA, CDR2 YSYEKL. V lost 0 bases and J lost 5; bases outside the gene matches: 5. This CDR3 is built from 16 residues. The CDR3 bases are TGCGCCAGCAGCCAAGATCGAGCGGGAGGGGGAGATACGCAGTATTTT. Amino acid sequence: CASSQDRAGGGDTQYF.

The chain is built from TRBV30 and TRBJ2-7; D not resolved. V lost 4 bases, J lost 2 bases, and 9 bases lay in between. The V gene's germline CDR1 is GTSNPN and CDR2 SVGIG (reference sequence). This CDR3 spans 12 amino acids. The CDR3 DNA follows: TGTGCCTGGACGGGTGGCACCTACGAGCAGTACTTC. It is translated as CAWTGGTYEQYF.

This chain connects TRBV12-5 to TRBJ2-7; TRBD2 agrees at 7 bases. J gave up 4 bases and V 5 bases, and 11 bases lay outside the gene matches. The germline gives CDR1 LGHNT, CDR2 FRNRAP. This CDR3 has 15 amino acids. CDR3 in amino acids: CASGNSRDYIYEQYF. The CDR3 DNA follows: TGTGCTAGTGGTAATTCGAGGGACTATATTTACGAGCAGTACTTC.

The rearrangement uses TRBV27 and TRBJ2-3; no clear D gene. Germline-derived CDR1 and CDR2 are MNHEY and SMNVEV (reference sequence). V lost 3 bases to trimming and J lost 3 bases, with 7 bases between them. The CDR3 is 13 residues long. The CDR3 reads CASSFTHTDTQYF. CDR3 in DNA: TGTGCCAGCAGTTTTACCCATACAGATACGCAGTATTTT.

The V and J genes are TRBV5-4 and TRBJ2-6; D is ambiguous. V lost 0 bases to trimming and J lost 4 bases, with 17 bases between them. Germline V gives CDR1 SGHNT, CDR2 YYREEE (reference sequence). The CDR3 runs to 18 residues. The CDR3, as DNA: TGTGCCAGCAGCTTGGCCGGACGGAGAACTCTCGGGGCCAACGTCCTGACTTTC. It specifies CASSLAGRRTLGANVLTF.

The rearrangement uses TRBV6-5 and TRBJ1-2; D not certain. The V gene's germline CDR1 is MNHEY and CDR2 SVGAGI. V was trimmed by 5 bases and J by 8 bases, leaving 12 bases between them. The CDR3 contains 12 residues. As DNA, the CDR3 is TGTGCCAGCAGTAACACCCAAGGCGGCTACACCTTC. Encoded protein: CASSNTQGGYTF.

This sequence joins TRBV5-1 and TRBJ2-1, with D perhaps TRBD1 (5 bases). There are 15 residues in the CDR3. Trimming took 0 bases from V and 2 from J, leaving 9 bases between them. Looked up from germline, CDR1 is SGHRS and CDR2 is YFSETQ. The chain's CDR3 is CASSLGETAYNEQFF. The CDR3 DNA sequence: TGCGCCAGCAGCTTGGGCGAGACAGCCTACAATGAGCAGTTCTTC.